The clone carrying this T cell receptor beta chain was counted between two and nine times. The antigen remains unidentified. These data come from a study of T-cell reconstitution after alpha-beta-depleted transplantation in children. The study's findings and limits: In patients about two months after transplant, alpha-beta T cells reportedly arose from several hundred expanded graft clones. One year after transplant, T-cell counts and diversity came mostly from newly produced T cells.

Unique molecular identifiers were used to barcode this TCRbeta library. One entry per CDR3 protein results from TCRdb running MiXCR on the PCR reads. The table shows about 980,000 distinct CDR3 sequences, with about 29% occurring only once. Germline assignment: CDR1 KGHDR and CDR2 SFDVKD. The ends were cut back, 6 bases at V and 5 bases at J, with 20 bases in the middle. The CDR3 has 16 residues. J is TRBJ2-3 and V is TRBV24-1, with D perhaps TRBD1 (5 bases). Sequenced here: PBMCs, mostly from graft donor cells, sampled 360 days after TCRalphabeta/CD19-depleted stem cell transplant. The receptor was isolated from a boy younger than two who had a stem cell transplant for SCID, so the T cells may come from the graft donor. The CDR3 sequence: CATSTLAPLGVDTQYF. CDR3 coding DNA: TGTGCCACCAGTACCTTAGCCCCCCTAGGGGTAGATACGCAGTATTTT.